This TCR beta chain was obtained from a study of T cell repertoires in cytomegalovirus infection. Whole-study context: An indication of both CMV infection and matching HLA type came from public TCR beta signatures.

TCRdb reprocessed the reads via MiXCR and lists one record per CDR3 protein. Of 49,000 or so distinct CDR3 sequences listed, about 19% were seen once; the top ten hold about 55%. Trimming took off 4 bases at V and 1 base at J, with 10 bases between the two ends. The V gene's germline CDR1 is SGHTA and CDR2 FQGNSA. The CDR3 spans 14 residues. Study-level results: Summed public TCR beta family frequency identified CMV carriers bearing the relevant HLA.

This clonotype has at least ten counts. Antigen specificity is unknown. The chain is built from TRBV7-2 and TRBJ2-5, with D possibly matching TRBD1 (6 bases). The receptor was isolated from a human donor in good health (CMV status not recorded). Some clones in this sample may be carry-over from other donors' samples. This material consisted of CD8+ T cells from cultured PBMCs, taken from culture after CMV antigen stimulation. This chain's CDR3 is CASSSGTSQETQYF. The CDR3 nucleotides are TGTGCCAGCAGCTCCGGGACAAGCCAAGAGACCCAGTACTTC.